This T cell receptor (beta chain) originates from a study of T-cell reconstitution after alpha-beta-depleted transplantation in children. TCRbeta library preparation incorporated unique molecular identifiers. One entry per CDR3 protein, called by TCRdb with MiXCR from the PCR reads. The table lists 98,000 or so distinct CDR3 sequences, 20% to 30% of them singletons. V lost 7 bases and J 3 bases, leaving 26 bases between the germline ends. There are 18 residues in the CDR3. CDR1 is SNHLY, CDR2 FYNNEI, per germline. V is TRBV2 and J is TRBJ2-3, with D possibly being TRBD2 (6 bases). This sequence was found in a boy aged 2 to 10 with acute lymphoblastic leukemia, due to receive a stem cell transplant. Source: PBMCs, taken before TCRalphabeta/CD19-depleted stem cell transplant. CDR3 protein: CASNYRPAGGYHTDTQYF. In DNA form, the CDR3 reads TGTGCCAGCAATTATCGGCCGGCAGGAGGGTATCATACAGATACGCAGTATTTT.